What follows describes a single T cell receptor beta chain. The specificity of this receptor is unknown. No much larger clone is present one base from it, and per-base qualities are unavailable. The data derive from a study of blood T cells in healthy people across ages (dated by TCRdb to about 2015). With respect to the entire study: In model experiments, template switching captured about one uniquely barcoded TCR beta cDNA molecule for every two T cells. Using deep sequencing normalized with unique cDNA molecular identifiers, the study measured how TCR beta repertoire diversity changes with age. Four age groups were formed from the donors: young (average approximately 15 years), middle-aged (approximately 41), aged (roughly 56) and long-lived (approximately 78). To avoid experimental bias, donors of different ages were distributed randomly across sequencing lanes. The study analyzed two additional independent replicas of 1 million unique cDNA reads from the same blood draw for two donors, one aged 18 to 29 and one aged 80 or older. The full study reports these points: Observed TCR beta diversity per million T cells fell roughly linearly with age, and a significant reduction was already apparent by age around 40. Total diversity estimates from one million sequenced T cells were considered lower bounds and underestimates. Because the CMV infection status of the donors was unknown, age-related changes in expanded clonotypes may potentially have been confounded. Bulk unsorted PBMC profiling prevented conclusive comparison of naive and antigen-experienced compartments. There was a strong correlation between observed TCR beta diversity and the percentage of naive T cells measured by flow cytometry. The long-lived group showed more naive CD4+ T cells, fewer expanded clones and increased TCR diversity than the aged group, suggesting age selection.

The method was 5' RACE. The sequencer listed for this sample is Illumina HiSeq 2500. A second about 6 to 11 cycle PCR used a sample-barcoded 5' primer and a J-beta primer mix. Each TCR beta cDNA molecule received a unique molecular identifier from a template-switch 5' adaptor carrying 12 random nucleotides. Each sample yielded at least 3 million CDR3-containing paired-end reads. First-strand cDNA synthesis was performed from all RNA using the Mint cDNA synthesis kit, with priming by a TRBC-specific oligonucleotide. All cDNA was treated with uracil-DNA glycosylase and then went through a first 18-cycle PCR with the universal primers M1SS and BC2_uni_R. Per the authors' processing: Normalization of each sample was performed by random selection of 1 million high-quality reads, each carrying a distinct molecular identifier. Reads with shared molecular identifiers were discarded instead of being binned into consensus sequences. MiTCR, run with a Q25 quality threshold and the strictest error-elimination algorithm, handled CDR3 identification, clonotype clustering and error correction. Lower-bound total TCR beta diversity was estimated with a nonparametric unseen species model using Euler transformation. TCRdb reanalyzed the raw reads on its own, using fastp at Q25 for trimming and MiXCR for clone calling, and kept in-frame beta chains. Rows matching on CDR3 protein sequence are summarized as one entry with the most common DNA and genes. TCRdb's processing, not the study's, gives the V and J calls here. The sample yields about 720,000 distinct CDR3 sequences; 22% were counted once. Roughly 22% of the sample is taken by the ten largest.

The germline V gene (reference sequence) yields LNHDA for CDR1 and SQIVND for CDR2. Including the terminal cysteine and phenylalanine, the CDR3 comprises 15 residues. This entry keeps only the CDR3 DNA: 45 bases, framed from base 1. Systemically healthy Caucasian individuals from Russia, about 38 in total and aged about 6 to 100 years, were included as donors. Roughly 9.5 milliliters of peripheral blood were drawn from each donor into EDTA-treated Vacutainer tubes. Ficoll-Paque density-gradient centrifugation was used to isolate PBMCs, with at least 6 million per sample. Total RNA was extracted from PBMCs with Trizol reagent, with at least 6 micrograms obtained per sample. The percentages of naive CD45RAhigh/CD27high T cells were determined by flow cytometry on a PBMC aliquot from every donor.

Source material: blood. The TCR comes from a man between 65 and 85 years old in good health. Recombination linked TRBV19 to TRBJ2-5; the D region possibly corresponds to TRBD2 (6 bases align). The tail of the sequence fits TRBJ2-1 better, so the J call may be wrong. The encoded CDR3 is CASSIGTPTRGEQFF. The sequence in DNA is TGTGCCAGTAGTATAGGAACCCCGACTAGAGGTGAGCAGTTCTTC.